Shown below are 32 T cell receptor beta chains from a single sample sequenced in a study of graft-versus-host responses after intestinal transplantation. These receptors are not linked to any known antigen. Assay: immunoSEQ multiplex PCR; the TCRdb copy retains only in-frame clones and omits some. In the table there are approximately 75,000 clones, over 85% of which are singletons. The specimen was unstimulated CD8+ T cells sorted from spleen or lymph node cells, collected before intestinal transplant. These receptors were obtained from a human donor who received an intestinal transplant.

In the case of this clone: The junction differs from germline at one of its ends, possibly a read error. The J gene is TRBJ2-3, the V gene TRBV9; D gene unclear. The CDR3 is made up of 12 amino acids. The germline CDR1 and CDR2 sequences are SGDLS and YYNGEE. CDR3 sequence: CASSTSIDTQYF. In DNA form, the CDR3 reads TGTGCCAGCAGCACCAGCATAGATACGCAGTATTTT.

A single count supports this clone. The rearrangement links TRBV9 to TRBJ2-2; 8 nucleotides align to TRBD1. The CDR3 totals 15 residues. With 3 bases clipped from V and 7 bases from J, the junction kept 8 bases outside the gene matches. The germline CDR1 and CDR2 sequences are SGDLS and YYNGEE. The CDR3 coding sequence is TGTGCCAGCAGCGCCGGCGGGACAGGAGGCGGGGAGCTGTTTTTT. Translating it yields CASSAGGTGGGELFF.

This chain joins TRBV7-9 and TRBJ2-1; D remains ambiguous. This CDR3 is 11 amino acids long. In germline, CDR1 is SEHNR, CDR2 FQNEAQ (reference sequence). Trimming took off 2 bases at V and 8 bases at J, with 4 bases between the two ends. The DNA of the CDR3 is TGTGCCAGCAGCTTACGTTATGAGCAGTTCTTC. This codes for CASSLRYEQFF.

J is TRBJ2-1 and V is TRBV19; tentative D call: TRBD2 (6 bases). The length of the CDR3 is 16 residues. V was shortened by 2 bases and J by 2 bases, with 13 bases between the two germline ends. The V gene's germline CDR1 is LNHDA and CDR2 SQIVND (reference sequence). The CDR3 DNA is TGTGCCAGTAGTATAAACTGGGAGGCAACCTACAATGAGCAGTTCTTC. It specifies CASSINWEATYNEQFF.

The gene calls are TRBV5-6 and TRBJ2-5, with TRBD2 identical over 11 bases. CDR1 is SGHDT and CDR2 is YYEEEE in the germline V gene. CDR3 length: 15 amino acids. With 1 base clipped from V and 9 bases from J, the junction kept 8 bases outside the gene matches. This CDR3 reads CASSLPYGTSGSQYF. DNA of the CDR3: TGTGCCAGCAGCTTGCCCTATGGGACTAGCGGATCCCAGTACTTC. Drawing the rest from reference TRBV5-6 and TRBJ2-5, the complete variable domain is DAGVTQSPTHLIKTRGQQVTLRCSPKSGHDTVSWYQQALGQGPQFIFQYYEEEERQRGNFPDRFSGHQFPNYSSELNVNALLLGDSALYLCASSLPYGTSGSQYFGPGTRLLVL.

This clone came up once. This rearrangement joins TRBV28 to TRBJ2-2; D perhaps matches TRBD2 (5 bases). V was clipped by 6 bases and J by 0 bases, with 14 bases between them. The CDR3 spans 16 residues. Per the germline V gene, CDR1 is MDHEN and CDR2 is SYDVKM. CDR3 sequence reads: CASRPTEGSNTGELFF. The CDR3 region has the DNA TGTGCCAGCAGACCTACAGAGGGCTCGAACACCGGGGAGCTGTTTTTT. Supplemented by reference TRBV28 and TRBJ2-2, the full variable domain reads DVKVTQSSRYLVKRTGEKVFLECVQDMDHENMFWYRQDPGLGLRLIYFSYDVKMKEKGDIPEGYSVSREKKERFSLILESASTNQTSMYLCASRPTEGSNTGELFFGEGSRLTVL.

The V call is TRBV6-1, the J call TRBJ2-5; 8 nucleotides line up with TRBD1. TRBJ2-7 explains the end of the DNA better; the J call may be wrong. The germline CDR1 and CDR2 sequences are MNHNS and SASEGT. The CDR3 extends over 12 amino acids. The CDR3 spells CASRTGAYEQYF. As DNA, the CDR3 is TGTGCCAGCAGGACAGGGGCCTACGAGCAGTACTTC.

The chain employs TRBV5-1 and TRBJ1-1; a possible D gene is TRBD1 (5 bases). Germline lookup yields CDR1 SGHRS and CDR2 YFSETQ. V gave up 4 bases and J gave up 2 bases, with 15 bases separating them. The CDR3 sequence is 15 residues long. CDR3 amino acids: CASSHDTGTNTEAFF. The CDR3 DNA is TGCGCCAGCAGCCACGATACAGGTACCAACACTGAAGCTTTCTTT.

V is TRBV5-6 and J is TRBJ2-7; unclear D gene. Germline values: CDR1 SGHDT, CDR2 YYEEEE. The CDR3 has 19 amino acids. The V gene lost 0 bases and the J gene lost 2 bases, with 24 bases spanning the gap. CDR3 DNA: TGTGCCAGCAGCTTGGGGGTTTTCGAGACTCTACTTCAACCCTACGAGCAGTACTTC. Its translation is CASSLGVFETLLQPYEQYF. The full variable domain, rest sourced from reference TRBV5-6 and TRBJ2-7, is DAGVTQSPTHLIKTRGQQVTLRCSPKSGHDTVSWYQQALGQGPQFIFQYYEEEERQRGNFPDRFSGHQFPNYSSELNVNALLLGDSALYLCASSLGVFETLLQPYEQYFGPGTRLTVT.

CDR3 DNA: TGTGCCAGTAGTGCGGGGGCGTACGAGCAGTACTTC. Encoded protein: CASSAGAYEQYF. The chain combines TRBV19 with TRBJ2-7; the D gene is possibly TRBD2 (7 bases). V dropped 5 bases and J dropped 4 bases, with 9 bases sitting between them. The CDR3 consists of 12 residues. Per the germline V gene, CDR1 is LNHDA and CDR2 is SQIVND (reference sequence).

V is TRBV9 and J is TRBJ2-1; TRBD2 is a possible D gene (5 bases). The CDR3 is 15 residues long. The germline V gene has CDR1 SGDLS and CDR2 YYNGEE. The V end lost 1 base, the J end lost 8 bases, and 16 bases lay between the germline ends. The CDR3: CASSVRPGGEYEQFF. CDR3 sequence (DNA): TGTGCCAGCAGCGTAAGACCGGGTGGGGAGTATGAGCAGTTCTTC. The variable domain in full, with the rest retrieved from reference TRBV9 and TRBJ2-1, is DSGVTQTPKHLITATGQRVTLRCSPRSGDLSVYWYQQSLDQGLQFLIQYYNGEERAKGNILERFSAQQFPDLHSELNLSSLELGDSALYFCASSVRPGGEYEQFFGPGTRLTVL.

The CDR3 reads CASSDRGAQPQHF. In DNA, the CDR3 is TGTGCCAGCAGTGACAGGGGGGCACAGCCCCAGCATTTT. This sequence joins TRBV6-1 and TRBJ1-5; 7 nucleotides match TRBD1. Losses at the gene ends were 3 bases for V and 7 bases for J; bases not matched to a gene: 3. The CDR3 totals 13 residues. In germline, CDR1 is MNHNS, CDR2 SASEGT.

The CDR3 DNA follows: TGCAGTGCTGTCGCCTACGAGCAGTACTTC. Translating it yields CSAVAYEQYF. The V and J genes are TRBV20-1 and TRBJ2-7; no clear D gene. The CDR3 spans 10 residues. The germline V gene has CDR1 DFQATT and CDR2 SNEGSKA (reference sequence). Trimming shortened V by 5 bases and J by 2 bases, and 4 bases separated the two germline ends.

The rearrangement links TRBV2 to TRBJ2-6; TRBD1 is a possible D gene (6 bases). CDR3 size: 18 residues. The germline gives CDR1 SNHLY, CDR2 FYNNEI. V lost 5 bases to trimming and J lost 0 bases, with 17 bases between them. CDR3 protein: CASSMSGTRYSGANVLTF. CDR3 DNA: TGTGCCAGCAGTATGTCCGGGACACGCTACTCTGGGGCCAACGTCCTGACTTTC. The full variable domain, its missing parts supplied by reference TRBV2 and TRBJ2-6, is EPEVTQTPSHQVTQMGQEVILRCVPISNHLYFYWYRQILGQKVEFLVSFYNNEISEKSEIFDDQFSVERPDGSNFTLKIRSTKLEDSAMYFCASSMSGTRYSGANVLTFGAGSRLTVL.

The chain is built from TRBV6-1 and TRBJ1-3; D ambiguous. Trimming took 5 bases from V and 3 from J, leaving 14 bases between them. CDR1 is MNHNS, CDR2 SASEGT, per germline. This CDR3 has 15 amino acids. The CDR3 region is CASSNSGQSGNTIYF. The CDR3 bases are TGTGCCAGCAGTAATTCCGGGCAGAGTGGAAACACCATATATTTT.

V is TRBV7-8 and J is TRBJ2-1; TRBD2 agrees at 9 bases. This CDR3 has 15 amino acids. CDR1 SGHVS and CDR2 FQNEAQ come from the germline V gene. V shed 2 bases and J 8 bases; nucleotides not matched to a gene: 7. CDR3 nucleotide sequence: TGTGCCAGCAGCTTAACGGGACTAGCACGTGATGAGCAGTTCTTC. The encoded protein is CASSLTGLARDEQFF. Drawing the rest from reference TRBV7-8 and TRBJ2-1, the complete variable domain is GAGVSQSPRYKVAKRGQDVALRCDPISGHVSLFWYQQALGQGPEFLTYFQNEAQLDKSGLPSDRFFAERPEGSVSTLKIQRTQQEDSAVYLCASSLTGLARDEQFFGPGTRLTVL.

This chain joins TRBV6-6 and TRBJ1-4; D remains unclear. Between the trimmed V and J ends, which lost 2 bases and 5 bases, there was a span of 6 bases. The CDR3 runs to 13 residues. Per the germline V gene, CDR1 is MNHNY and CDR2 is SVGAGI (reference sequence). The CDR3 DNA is TGTGCCAGCAGTTACGTCAGGAATGAAAAACTGTTTTTT. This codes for CASSYVRNEKLFF.

This CDR3 reads CASSMRLAGAPYNEQFF. Here the CDR3 DNA reads TGTGCCAGCAGCATGCGACTAGCGGGAGCCCCCTACAATGAGCAGTTCTTC. This chain uses TRBV9 with TRBJ2-1; 12 nucleotides agree with TRBD2. There are 17 residues in the CDR3. The V gene end was trimmed by 4 bases and the J gene end by 2 bases; junction bases not matched to a gene: 7. Germline CDR1 reads SGDLS; CDR2 reads YYNGEE. Supplemented by reference TRBV9 and TRBJ2-1, the full variable domain reads DSGVTQTPKHLITATGQRVTLRCSPRSGDLSVYWYQQSLDQGLQFLIQYYNGEERAKGNILERFSAQQFPDLHSELNLSSLELGDSALYFCASSMRLAGAPYNEQFFGPGTRLTVL.

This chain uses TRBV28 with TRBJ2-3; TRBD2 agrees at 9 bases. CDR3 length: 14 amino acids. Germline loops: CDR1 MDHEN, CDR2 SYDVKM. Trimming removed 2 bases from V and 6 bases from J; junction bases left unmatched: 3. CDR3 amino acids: CASSLAGGPDTQYF. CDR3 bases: TGTGCCAGCAGTTTAGCGGGAGGGCCGGATACGCAGTATTTT.

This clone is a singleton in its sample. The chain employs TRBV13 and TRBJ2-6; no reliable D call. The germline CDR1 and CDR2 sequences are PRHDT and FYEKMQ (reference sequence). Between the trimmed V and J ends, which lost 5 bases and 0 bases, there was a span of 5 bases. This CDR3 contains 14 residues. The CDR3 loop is CASSGGSGANVLTF. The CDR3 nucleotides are TGTGCCAGCAGCGGCGGCTCTGGGGCCAACGTCCTGACTTTC.

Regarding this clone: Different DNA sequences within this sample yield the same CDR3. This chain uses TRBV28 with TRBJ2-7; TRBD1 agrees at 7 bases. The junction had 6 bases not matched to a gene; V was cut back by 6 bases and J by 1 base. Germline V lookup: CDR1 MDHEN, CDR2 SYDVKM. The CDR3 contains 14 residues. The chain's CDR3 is CASSGQALSYEQYF. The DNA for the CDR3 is TGTGCCAGCAGCGGACAGGCTCTATCCTACGAGCAGTACTTC.

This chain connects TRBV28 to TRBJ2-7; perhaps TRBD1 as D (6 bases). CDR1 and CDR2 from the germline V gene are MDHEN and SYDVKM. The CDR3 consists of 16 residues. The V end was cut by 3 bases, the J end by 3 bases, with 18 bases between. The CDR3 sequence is CASSFYRELLIYEQYF. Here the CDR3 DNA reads TGTGCCAGCAGTTTTTACAGGGAACTCCTTATCTACGAGCAGTACTTC.

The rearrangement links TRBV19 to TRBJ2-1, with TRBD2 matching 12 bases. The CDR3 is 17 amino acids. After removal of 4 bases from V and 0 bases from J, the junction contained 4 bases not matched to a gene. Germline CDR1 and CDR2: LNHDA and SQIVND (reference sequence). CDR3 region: CASSTWTSGNSYNEQFF. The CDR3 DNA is TGTGCCAGTAGTACCTGGACTAGCGGGAACTCCTACAATGAGCAGTTCTTC.

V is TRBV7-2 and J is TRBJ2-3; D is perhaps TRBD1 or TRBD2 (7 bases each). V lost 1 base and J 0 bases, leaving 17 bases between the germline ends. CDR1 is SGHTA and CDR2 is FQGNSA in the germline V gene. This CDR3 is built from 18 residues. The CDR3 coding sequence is TGTGCCAGCAGCTTAGATCTGGGAGGGACAGTAAGCACAGATACGCAGTATTTT. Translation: CASSLDLGGTVSTDTQYF.

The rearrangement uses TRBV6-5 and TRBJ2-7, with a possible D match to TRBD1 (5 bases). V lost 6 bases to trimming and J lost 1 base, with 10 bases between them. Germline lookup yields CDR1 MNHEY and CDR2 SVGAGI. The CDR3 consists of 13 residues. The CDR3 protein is CASSRQISYEQYF. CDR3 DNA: TGTGCCAGCAGCCGACAGATTTCCTACGAGCAGTACTTC.

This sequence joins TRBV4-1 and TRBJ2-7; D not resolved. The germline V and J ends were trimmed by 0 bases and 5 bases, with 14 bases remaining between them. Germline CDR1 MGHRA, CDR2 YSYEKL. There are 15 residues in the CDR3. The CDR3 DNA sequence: TGCGCCAGCAGCCAAGATGCGGTCCGGATCGACGAGCAGTACTTC. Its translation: CASSQDAVRIDEQYF.

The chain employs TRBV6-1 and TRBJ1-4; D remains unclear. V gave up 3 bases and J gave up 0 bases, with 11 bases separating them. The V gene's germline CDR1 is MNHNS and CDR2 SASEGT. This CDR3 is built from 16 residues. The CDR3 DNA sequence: TGTGCCAGCAGTGAGGACGGGTTTGCAACTAATGAAAAACTGTTTTTT. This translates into CASSEDGFATNEKLFF.

The CDR3 region is CASIHGVFCDRYF. The CDR3 DNA follows: TGTGCCAGCATCCACGGAGTCTTCTGCGATCGGTACTTC. The gene calls are TRBV27 and TRBJ2-5; unclear D gene. Germline V lookup: CDR1 MNHEY, CDR2 SMNVEV (reference sequence). The CDR3 has 13 amino acids. Trimming removed 7 bases from V and 13 bases from J, with 22 bases in between.

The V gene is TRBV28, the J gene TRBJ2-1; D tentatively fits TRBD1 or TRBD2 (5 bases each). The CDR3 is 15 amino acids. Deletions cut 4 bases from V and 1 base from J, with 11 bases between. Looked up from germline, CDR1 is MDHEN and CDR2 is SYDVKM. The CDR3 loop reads CASSSKGSSYNEQFF. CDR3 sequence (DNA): TGTGCCAGCAGTTCAAAGGGGAGTTCCTACAATGAGCAGTTCTTC.

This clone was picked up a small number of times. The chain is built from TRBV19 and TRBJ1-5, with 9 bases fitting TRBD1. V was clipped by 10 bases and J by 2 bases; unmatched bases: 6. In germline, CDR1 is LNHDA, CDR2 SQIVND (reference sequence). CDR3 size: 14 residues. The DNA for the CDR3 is TGTGCCACCGACTGGACAGGGGGCAATCAGCCCCAGCATTTT. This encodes CATDWTGGNQPQHF.

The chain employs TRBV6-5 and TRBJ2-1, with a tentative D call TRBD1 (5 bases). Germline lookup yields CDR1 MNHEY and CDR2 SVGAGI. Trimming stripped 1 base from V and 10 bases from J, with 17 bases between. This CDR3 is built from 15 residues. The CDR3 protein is CASSYLGRAEGEQFF. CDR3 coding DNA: TGTGCCAGCAGTTACTTGGGCAGGGCTGAAGGGGAGCAGTTCTTC.

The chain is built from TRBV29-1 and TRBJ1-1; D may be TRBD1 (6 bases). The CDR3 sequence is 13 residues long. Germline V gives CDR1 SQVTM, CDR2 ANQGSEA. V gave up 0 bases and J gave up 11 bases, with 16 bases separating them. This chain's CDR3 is CSVEDRGQFDAFF. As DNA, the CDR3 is TGCAGCGTTGAAGACCGGGGGCAGTTTGATGCTTTCTTT.